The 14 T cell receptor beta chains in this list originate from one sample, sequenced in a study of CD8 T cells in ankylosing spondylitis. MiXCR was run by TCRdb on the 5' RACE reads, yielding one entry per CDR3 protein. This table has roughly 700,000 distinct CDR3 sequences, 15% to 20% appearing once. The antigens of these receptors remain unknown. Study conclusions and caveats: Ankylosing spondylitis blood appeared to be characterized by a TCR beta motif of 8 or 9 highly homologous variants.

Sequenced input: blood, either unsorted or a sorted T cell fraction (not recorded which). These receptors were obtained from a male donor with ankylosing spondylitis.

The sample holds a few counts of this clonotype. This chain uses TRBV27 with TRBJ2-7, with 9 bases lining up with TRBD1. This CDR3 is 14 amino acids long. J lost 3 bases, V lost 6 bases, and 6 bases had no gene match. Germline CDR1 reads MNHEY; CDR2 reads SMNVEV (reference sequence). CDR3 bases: TGTGCCAGCAGAGAATCGGGACAGGGCTACGAGCAGTACTTC. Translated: CASRESGQGYEQYF.

The CDR3 reads CASSYPTGALEQYF. In DNA form, the CDR3 reads TGTGCCAGCAGCTACCCGACAGGGGCCCTCGAGCAGTACTTC. The chain recombines TRBV5-6 with TRBJ2-7; TRBD1 matches 8 bases. The germline V gene has CDR1 SGHDT and CDR2 YYEEEE. The V gene end was trimmed by 3 bases and the J gene end by 6 bases; junction bases not matched to a gene: 8. The CDR3 extends over 14 amino acids.

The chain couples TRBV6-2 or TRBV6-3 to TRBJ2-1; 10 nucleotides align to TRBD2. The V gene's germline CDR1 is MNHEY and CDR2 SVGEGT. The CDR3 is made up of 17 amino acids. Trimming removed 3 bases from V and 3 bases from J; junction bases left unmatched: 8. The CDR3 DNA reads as TGTGCCAGCAGTTATAAGCGGGAGGGAGTGGGCTACAATGAGCAGTTCTTC. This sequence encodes CASSYKREGVGYNEQFF.

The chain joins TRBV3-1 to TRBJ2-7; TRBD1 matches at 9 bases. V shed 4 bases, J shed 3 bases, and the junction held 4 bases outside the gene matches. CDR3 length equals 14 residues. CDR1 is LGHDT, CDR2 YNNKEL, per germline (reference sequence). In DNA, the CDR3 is TGTGCCAGCAGCCGACGGGACAGGGACTACGAGCAGTACTTC. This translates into CASSRRDRDYEQYF.

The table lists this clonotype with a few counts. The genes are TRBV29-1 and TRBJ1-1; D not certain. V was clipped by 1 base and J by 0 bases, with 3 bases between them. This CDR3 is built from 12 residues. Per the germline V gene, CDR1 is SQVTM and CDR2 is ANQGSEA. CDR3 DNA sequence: TGCAGCGTTGAAGGGATGAACACTGAAGCTTTCTTT. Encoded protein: CSVEGMNTEAFF.

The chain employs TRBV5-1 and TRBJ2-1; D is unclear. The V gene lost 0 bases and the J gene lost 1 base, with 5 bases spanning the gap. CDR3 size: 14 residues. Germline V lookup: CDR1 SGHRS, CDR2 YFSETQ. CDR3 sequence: CASSLDWSYNEQFF. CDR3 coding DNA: TGCGCCAGCAGCTTGGATTGGTCCTACAATGAGCAGTTCTTC.

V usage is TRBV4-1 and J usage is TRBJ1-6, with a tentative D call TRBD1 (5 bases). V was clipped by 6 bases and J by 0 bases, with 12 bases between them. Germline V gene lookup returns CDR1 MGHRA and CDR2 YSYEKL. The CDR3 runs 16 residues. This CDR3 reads CASRPAGSSYNSPLHF. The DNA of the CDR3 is TGCGCCAGCAGGCCTGCAGGGAGCTCCTATAATTCACCCCTCCACTTT.

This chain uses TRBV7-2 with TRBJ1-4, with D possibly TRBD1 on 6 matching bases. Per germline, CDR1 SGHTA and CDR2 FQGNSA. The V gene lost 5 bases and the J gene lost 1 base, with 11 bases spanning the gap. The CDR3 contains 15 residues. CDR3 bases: TGTGCCAGCAGCCCCGGGGGGCAAACTAATGAAAAACTGTTTTTT. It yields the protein CASSPGGQTNEKLFF.

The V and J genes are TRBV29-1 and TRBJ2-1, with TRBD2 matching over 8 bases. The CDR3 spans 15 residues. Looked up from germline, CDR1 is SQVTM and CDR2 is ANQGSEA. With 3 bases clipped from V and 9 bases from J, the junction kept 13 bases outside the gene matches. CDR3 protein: CSVEVDPGLVFEQFF. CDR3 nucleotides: TGCAGCGTTGAGGTGGACCCGGGACTAGTGTTTGAGCAGTTCTTC.

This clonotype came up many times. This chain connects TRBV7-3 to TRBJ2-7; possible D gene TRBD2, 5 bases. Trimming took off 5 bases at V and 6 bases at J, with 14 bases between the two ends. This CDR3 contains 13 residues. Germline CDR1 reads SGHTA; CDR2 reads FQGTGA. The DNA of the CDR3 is TGTGCCAGCAGCCTCATCCGGGATTCCGAGCAGTACTTC. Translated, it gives CASSLIRDSEQYF. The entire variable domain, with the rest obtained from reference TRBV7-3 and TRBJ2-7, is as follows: GAGVSQTPSNKVTEKGKYVELRCDPISGHTALYWYRQSLGQGPEFLIYFQGTGAADDSGLPNDRFFAVRPEGSVSTLKIQRTERGDSAVYLCASSLIRDSEQYFGPGTRLTVT.

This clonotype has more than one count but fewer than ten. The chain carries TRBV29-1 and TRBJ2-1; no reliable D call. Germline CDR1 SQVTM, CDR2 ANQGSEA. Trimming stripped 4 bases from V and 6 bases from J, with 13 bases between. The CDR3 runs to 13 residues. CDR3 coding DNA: TGCAGCGTTGTTCGGGTTAACACCAATGAGCAGTTCTTC. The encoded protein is CSVVRVNTNEQFF.

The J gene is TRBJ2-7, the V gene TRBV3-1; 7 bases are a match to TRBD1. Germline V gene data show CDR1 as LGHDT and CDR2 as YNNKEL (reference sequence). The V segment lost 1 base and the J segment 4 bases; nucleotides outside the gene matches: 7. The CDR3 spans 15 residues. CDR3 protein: CASSQGQGLLYEQYF. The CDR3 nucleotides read TGTGCCAGCAGCCAAGGACAGGGCTTATTGTACGAGCAGTACTTC.

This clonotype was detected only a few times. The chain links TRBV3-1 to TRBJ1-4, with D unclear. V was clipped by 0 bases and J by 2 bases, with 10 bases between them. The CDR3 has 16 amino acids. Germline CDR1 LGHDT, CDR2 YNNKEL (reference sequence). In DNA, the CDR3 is TGTGCCAGCAGCCAAGACCTATCGGGGACTAATGAAAAACTGTTTTTT. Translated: CASSQDLSGTNEKLFF. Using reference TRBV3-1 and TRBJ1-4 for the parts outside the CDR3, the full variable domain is DTAVSQTPKYLVTQMGNDKSIKCEQNLGHDTMYWYKQDSKKFLKIMFSYNNKELIINETVPNRFSPKSPDKAHLNLHINSLELGDSAVYFCASSQDLSGTNEKLFFGSGTQLSVL.

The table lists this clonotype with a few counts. CDR3 sequence: CASSVEERGRENTIYF. The CDR3 coding sequence is TGTGCCAGCAGCGTAGAGGAGAGGGGACGGGAAAACACCATATATTTT. The chain recombines TRBV9 with TRBJ1-3; weak D call: TRBD1 (5 bases). The CDR3 spans 16 residues. V was cut by 0 bases and J by 6 bases, with 16 bases left in between. CDR1 and CDR2 (germline): SGDLS, YYNGEE.